This is a list of T cell receptor beta chains from one sample in a study of tumor and adjacent non-tumor tissue in lung cancer. MiXCR, applied by TCRdb to the multiplex PCR reads, yields one record per CDR3 protein. This table holds about 44,000 distinct CDR3 sequences, roughly 60% found once. The material sequenced was distant non-tumor lung tissue. The receptors were sampled from a woman aged 40 to 50 with non-small cell lung cancer. CDR3s include the opening cysteine and the closing phenylalanine or tryptophan. The D gene is left open where the match is weak.

j_gene: TRBJ2-1
v_gene: TRBV5-4
d_gene: TRBD2
len: 14
CDR3aa: CASSSWRGYNGQFF

j_gene: TRBJ1-1
v_gene: TRBV20-1
d_gene: .
len: 16
CDR3aa: CSAQTPRQGLNTEAFF

j_gene: TRBJ2-7
v_gene: TRBV28
d_gene: .
len: 14
CDR3aa: CASRVQSESYEQYF

j_gene: TRBJ2-7
v_gene: TRBV7-9
d_gene: .
len: 13
CDR3aa: CASSVGRDYEQYF

j_gene: TRBJ1-5
v_gene: TRBV12-3/TRBV12-4
d_gene: .
len: 16
CDR3aa: CASSPDRTYRNQPQHF

j_gene: TRBJ1-1
v_gene: TRBV29-1
d_gene: .
len: 15
CDR3aa: CNVRTRGARGIEAFF

j_gene: TRBJ2-7
v_gene: TRBV29-1
d_gene: TRBD1
len: 13
CDR3aa: CSARTGSRREQYF

j_gene: TRBJ1-2
v_gene: TRBV6-6
d_gene: TRBD1
len: 14
CDR3aa: CACSSDRGLGGYAF

j_gene: TRBJ2-7
v_gene: TRBV6-5
d_gene: .
len: 14
CDR3aa: CASSYGRNTGEQCF

j_gene: TRBJ1-2
v_gene: TRBV5-5
d_gene: .
len: 16
CDR3aa: CASSLVQASANYGYTF

j_gene: TRBJ1-4
v_gene: TRBV7-8
d_gene: .
len: 14
CDR3aa: CASSSEADEEKLFF